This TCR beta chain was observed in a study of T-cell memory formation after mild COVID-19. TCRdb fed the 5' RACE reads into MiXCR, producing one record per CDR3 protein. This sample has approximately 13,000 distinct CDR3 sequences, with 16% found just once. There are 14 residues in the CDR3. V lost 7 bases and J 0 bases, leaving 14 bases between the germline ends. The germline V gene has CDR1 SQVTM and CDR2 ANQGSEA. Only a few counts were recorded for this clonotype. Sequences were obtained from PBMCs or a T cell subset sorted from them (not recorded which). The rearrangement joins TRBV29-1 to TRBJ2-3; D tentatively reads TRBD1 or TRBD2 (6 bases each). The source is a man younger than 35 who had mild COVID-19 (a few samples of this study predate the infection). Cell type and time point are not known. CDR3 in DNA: TGCAGCGGGAAAGGGGGGACTAGCACAGATACGCAGTATTTT. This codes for CSGKGGTSTDTQYF.